What follows are 30 T cell receptor beta chains derived from one specimen sequenced in a study of CXCR3-negative and CXCR3-positive naive CD8 T cells. The study made its TRB cDNA libraries by 5' RACE, adding UMI labels. TCRdb re-analyzed the 5' RACE reads; it lists each CDR3 protein once, without DNA. The sample table sets out 150,000 to 180,000 distinct CDR3 sequences. These receptors' targets are unknown. Study outcomes and limitations: Relative to CXCR3-negative naive cells, CXCR3-positive naive cells had more hydrophobic TRB CDR3s.

The source material was naive CXCR3+ CD8+ T cells from blood. Subset of the sample: CD45RO-CCR7+CD27+CD95- naive CD8+ T cells expressing CXCR3 (TNR3+). The receptors stem from a human donor in good health. Some clones in this sample may be carry-over from other donors' samples.

The chain recombines TRBV2 with TRBJ2-1; no DNA is available, so the TRBD2 call from TCRdb remains unchecked. The V gene's germline CDR1 is SNHLY and CDR2 FYNNEI. This CDR3 is built from 16 residues. The CDR3 region is CASSEALPGLEWEQFF.

The V gene is TRBV29-1, the J gene TRBJ1-1. Germline V gives CDR1 SQVTM, CDR2 ANQGSEA. The CDR3 spans 15 residues. CDR3 protein: CSVVGGVRAGAEAFF.

This chain uses TRBV29-1 with TRBJ2-1. CDR1 and CDR2 from the germline V gene are SQVTM and ANQGSEA. The CDR3 has 11 amino acids. The CDR3 region is CSVEERYRQFF.

The chain couples TRBV20-1 to TRBJ1-2. This CDR3 contains 14 residues. Looked up from germline, CDR1 is DFQATT and CDR2 is SNEGSKA (reference sequence). CDR3 residues: CSARDPMSRGGYTF.

J is TRBJ2-1 and V is TRBV2; without DNA, the TCRdb call of TRBD2 cannot be checked. Germline lookup yields CDR1 SNHLY and CDR2 FYNNEI. The CDR3 has 11 residues. CDR3 sequence: CAGSGRDEQFF.

V is TRBV7-3 and J is TRBJ2-1; TCRdb reports TRBD1, a call that lacks DNA to check it against. CDR1 is SGHTA, CDR2 FQGTGA, per germline. This CDR3 has 15 amino acids. This CDR3 reads CASSPDPGGGDEQFF.

The chain recombines TRBV4-1 with TRBJ2-1; TCRdb's D call, TRBD2, is unchecked because there is no DNA. Germline CDR1 and CDR2: MGHRA and YSYEKL. CDR3 length equals 15 residues. CDR3: CASSQRSPSYNEQFF.

The chain recombines TRBV12-3 or TRBV12-4 with TRBJ2-1; without DNA, the TCRdb call of TRBD1 cannot be checked. The CDR3 loop spans 16 amino acids. CDR3 region: CASTTIGTGVPNEQFF.

The gene calls are TRBV10-3 and TRBJ2-7; TCRdb's D call, TRBD1, is unchecked because there is no DNA. Germline CDR1 is ENHRY and CDR2 is SYGVKD. CDR3 length: 17 amino acids. The CDR3 here is CAIGGNPSGQGYYEQYF.

V gene TRBV2 combines with J gene TRBJ1-1. The CDR3 runs to 15 residues. Germline V CDR1 and CDR2: SNHLY, FYNNEI. This chain's CDR3 is CASSESAAGLTEAFF.

The chain employs TRBV12-3 or TRBV12-4 and TRBJ2-1. The CDR3 covers 16 residues. CDR3 sequence reads: CASSPRTRIAYNEQFF.

The chain employs TRBV30 and TRBJ2-7. Germline V lookup: CDR1 GTSNPN, CDR2 SVGIG (reference sequence). The CDR3 runs to 13 residues. This chain's CDR3 is CAGDSRSSYEQYF.

The chain links TRBV5-6 to TRBJ2-7; TCRdb names TRBD1, which stays unverified in the absence of DNA. The CDR3 covers 13 residues. Germline V gene data show CDR1 as SGHDT and CDR2 as YYEEEE. The CDR3 here is CASSLSGFGEQYF.

The chain links TRBV7-8 to TRBJ2-7. The CDR3 runs 14 residues. Germline V gene sequence: CDR1 SGHVS, CDR2 FQNEAQ. The CDR3 protein is CASSLGPSSYEQYF.

This chain connects TRBV11-2 to TRBJ2-7; TCRdb's D call of TRBD1 is untestable without DNA. From germline, CDR1 is SGHAT and CDR2 FQNNGV. The CDR3 extends over 15 amino acids. CDR3 sequence reads: CASSFFQGDGYEQYF.

The CDR3 reads CASSNTGVAYEQYF. The V and J genes are TRBV7-9 and TRBJ2-7; checking the TCRdb D call of TRBD1 is not possible without DNA. The CDR3 loop spans 14 amino acids. The V gene's germline CDR1 is SEHNR and CDR2 FQNEAQ (reference sequence).

The V and J genes are TRBV12-3 or TRBV12-4 and TRBJ2-1; TCRdb calls TRBD1, which cannot be checked without DNA. The CDR3 runs 17 residues. Here the CDR3 reads CASSPLGGTGLNNEQFF.

The chain combines TRBV7-2 with TRBJ2-5; TCRdb selects TRBD2, and the lack of DNA leaves this call unchecked. The CDR3 length is 16 residues. Per the germline V gene, CDR1 is SGHTA and CDR2 is FQGNSA. The CDR3 sequence is CASSLVSGGRGETQYF.

V gene TRBV14 combines with J gene TRBJ2-2; TCRdb's D call, TRBD1, is unchecked because there is no DNA. Germline lookup yields CDR1 SGHDN and CDR2 FVKESK. The CDR3 has 14 residues. This chain's CDR3 is CASSRQGRTGELFF.

The chain carries TRBV6-4 and TRBJ2-1; TCRdb's D gene call, TRBD1, goes unchecked for lack of DNA. There are 16 residues in the CDR3. Germline V CDR1 and CDR2: MRHNA, SNTAGT. The CDR3 region is CASILWGGSSYNEQFF.

The rearrangement links TRBV29-1 to TRBJ2-5; no DNA is available, so the TRBD1 call from TCRdb remains unchecked. This CDR3 has 17 residues. Germline CDR1 is SQVTM and CDR2 is ANQGSEA. The CDR3 protein is CSVEAEQGLTLQETQYF. Looking up the rest from reference TRBV29-1 and TRBJ2-5 gives the full variable domain: SAVISQKPSRDICQRGTSLTIQCQVDSQVTMMFWYRQQPGQSLTLIATANQGSEATYESGFVIDKFPISRPNLTFSTLTVSNMSPEDSSIYLCSVEAEQGLTLQETQYFGPGTRLLVL.

The V call is TRBV27, the J call TRBJ1-1. The CDR3 sequence is 13 residues long. From germline, CDR1 is MNHEY and CDR2 SMNVEV (reference sequence). Here the CDR3 reads CASSLGRFTEAFF.

The chain recombines TRBV12-3 or TRBV12-4 with TRBJ2-3. This CDR3 comprises 11 residues. The CDR3 loop is CASSLRDTQYF.

This rearrangement joins TRBV5-1 to TRBJ2-7; TCRdb reports TRBD2, a call that lacks DNA to check it against. Germline CDR1 and CDR2: SGHRS and YFSETQ. This CDR3 contains 16 residues. The chain's CDR3 is CASSPEALAGVYEQYF. Looking up the rest from reference TRBV5-1 and TRBJ2-7 gives the full variable domain: KAGVTQTPRYLIKTRGQQVTLSCSPISGHRSVSWYQQTPGQGLQFLFEYFSETQRNKGNFPGRFSGRQFSNSRSEMNVSTLELGDSALYLCASSPEALAGVYEQYFGPGTRLTVT.

This chain links TRBV21-1 with TRBJ2-5. TRBV21-1 is recorded as a pseudogene. The CDR3 has 12 residues. CDR3 protein: CASPPCQETQYF.

This sequence joins TRBV20-1 and TRBJ1-1; TCRdb's assignment of TRBD1 cannot be checked, as there is no DNA. There are 14 residues in the CDR3. CDR1 and CDR2 from the germline V gene are DFQATT and SNEGSKA (reference sequence). The CDR3 here is CSATRQGAYTEAFF.

The chain links TRBV20-1 to TRBJ1-4; lacking DNA, the TRBD1 call made by TCRdb goes unchecked. Germline lookup yields CDR1 DFQATT and CDR2 SNEGSKA (reference sequence). The CDR3 length is 15 residues. CDR3 amino acids: CSAREFGGPGEKLFF.

This chain uses TRBV7-9 with TRBJ2-5. The germline V gene has CDR1 SEHNR and CDR2 FQNEAQ (reference sequence). The CDR3 extends over 14 amino acids. Here the CDR3 reads CASSLERPQETQYF.

V and J are TRBV6-5 and TRBJ1-2. The CDR3 extends over 14 amino acids. The V gene's germline CDR1 is MNHEY and CDR2 SVGAGI. The CDR3 sequence: CASNEGRLNYGYTF.

The V and J genes are TRBV20-1 and TRBJ2-7; TCRdb picks TRBD2, but there is no DNA to check that call. The CDR3 has 13 residues. In germline, CDR1 is DFQATT, CDR2 SNEGSKA (reference sequence). The CDR3 region is CSATGPQSYEQYF.